This T cell receptor (beta chain) emerged from a study of T cell changes during pregnancy in multiple sclerosis. Here immunoSEQ multiplex PCR was the method, and the copy in TCRdb shows in-frame clones only, minus some. The sample carries 60,000 to 65,000 clones, around 93% recorded once. V was trimmed by 10 bases and J by 4 bases, leaving 20 bases between them. Germline loops: CDR1 SGHKS, CDR2 YYEKEE (reference sequence). The CDR3 totals 14 residues. This sequence joins TRBV5-5 and TRBJ1-1, with D maybe TRBD1 (5 bases). The material was peripheral blood, obtained in the second trimester of pregnancy. The receptor comes from a female donor in good health, enrolled as a control in a pregnancy study. The CDR3 sequence: CAAQRGTVGTEAFF. CDR3 bases: TGTGCCGCTCAGCGGGGCACGGTGGGCACTGAAGCTTTCTTT.